These 25 T cell receptor beta chains were sequenced from one sample in a study of identical twins. TCRdb reanalysed the 5' RACE reads using MiXCR and keeps one entry per CDR3 protein. The data show approximately 230,000 distinct CDR3 sequences, 6.5% seen once. These sequences were also reported in another study, on T cells expressing NK-cell markers.

Source material: CD8+ T cells sorted from blood. These receptors all stem from a woman between 18 and 29 years old in good health.

This clonotype was seen only a few times. The rearrangement uses TRBV11-2 and TRBJ2-7; possible D gene TRBD1, 6 bases. Trimming left V 7 bases short and J 7 bases short, with 20 bases between. This CDR3 region has 14 residues. Germline CDR1 SGHAT, CDR2 FQNNGV. CDR3: CASTPDSDLREQYF. CDR3 DNA: TGTGCCAGCACCCCGGACAGCGACCTACGAGAGCAGTACTTC.

V and J are TRBV18 and TRBJ2-7, with a possible D match to TRBD1 (5 bases). CDR1 KGHSH and CDR2 LQKENI come from the germline V gene. The V gene lost 0 bases and the J gene lost 2 bases, with 8 bases spanning the gap. The CDR3 is 14 amino acids. CDR3 DNA sequence: TGTGCCAGCTCACCACCTAGACAGCCCTACGAGCAGTACTTC. Translation: CASSPPRQPYEQYF.

The CDR3 reads CATSRDRGGQPQHF. The CDR3, as DNA: TGTGCCACCAGCAGAGATCGGGGGGGCCAGCCCCAGCATTTT. The chain combines TRBV15 with TRBJ1-5, with D tentatively TRBD1 (6 bases). Germline values: CDR1 LNHNV, CDR2 YYDKDF (reference sequence). Trimming pared 0 bases from V and 7 bases from J, leaving 10 bases between. This CDR3 region has 14 residues.

This clonotype was counted at least ten times. CDR3 sequence (DNA): TGTGCCAGCACTACAGGTCCCTTGGGACAGCCCCAGCATTTT. Translating it yields CASTTGPLGQPQHF. This rearrangement joins TRBV12-3 or TRBV12-4 to TRBJ1-5, with D tentatively TRBD1 (5 bases). With 7 bases removed from V and 7 bases from J, the gap between germline ends came to 17 bases. This CDR3 has 14 amino acids.

This clonotype showed up just a few times. The rearrangement joins TRBV5-1 to TRBJ1-1; D is undetermined. Per germline, CDR1 SGHRS and CDR2 YFSETQ. The CDR3 loop spans 12 amino acids. The V and J ends lost 4 bases and 6 bases respectively, with 10 bases between them. CDR3 residues: CASSTQRSEAFF. CDR3 DNA: TGCGCCAGCAGCACACAAAGGTCTGAAGCTTTCTTT. The full variable domain, rest sourced from reference TRBV5-1 and TRBJ1-1, is KAGVTQTPRYLIKTRGQQVTLSCSPISGHRSVSWYQQTPGQGLQFLFEYFSETQRNKGNFPGRFSGRQFSNSRSEMNVSTLELGDSALYLCASSTQRSEAFFGQGTRLTVV.

This clonotype occurred many times. This chain uses TRBV20-1 with TRBJ1-1, with D possibly TRBD1 on 6 matching bases. Looked up from germline, CDR1 is DFQATT and CDR2 is SNEGSKA (reference sequence). V gave up 3 bases and J gave up 3 bases, with 14 bases separating them. This CDR3 is 14 amino acids long. The CDR3 region has the DNA TGCAGTGCTAGTAATCCAGGGGCACACACTGAAGCTTTCTTT. Its translation: CSASNPGAHTEAFF.

This clonotype has just a few counts. The genes are TRBV19 and TRBJ2-2, with D possibly being TRBD2 (6 bases). The V gene's germline CDR1 is LNHDA and CDR2 SQIVND (reference sequence). The CDR3 is 16 amino acids. The ends were cut back, 1 base at V and 7 bases at J, with 16 bases in the middle. For the CDR3, the DNA is TGTGCCAGTAGTATAGCGGGCAAGACTAGTGTCGGGGAGCTGTTTTTT. Translation: CASSIAGKTSVGELFF.

The V and J genes are TRBV29-1 and TRBJ2-7; 8 bases fit TRBD1. This CDR3 contains 13 residues. CDR1 and CDR2 (germline): SQVTM, ANQGSEA. V was clipped by 7 bases and J by 1 base; unmatched bases: 6. CDR3 in amino acids: CSAGTGLSYEQYF. CDR3 coding DNA: TGCAGCGCCGGGACAGGACTTTCCTACGAGCAGTACTTC.

The table lists this clonotype with many counts. The chain uses TRBV10-2 and TRBJ1-4, with D possibly TRBD1 on 5 matching bases. Trimming removed 6 bases from V and 6 bases from J, with 11 bases in between. This CDR3 is 13 amino acids long. The germline V gene has CDR1 WSHSY and CDR2 SAAADI. CDR3 nucleotide sequence: TGCGCCAGCAGCGACAGTGGTTATGAAAAACTGTTTTTT. It codes for CASSDSGYEKLFF.

The V and J genes are TRBV7-9 and TRBJ1-1; tentatively, D is TRBD1 (5 bases). Germline-derived CDR1 and CDR2 are SEHNR and FQNEAQ (reference sequence). V was shortened by 4 bases and J by 8 bases, with 20 bases between the two germline ends. This CDR3 is 15 amino acids long. The CDR3 spells CASSSSEKGSSEAFF. DNA of the CDR3: TGTGCCAGCAGCTCCTCGGAGAAGGGGAGCAGCGAAGCTTTCTTT.

This clonotype was seen repeatedly, ten times or more. The V and J genes are TRBV4-3 and TRBJ2-2; the D is unclear. This CDR3 is built from 12 residues. The V gene lost 1 base and the J gene lost 8 bases, with 5 bases spanning the gap. The germline V gene has CDR1 LGHNA and CDR2 YSLEER. CDR3: CASSQGGGELFF. The CDR3 region has the DNA TGCGCCAGCAGCCAAGGAGGAGGGGAGCTGTTTTTT.

In its sample, this clonotype was seen a few times. V is TRBV2 and J is TRBJ2-2; D remains ambiguous. This CDR3 region has 11 residues. CDR1 is SNHLY, CDR2 FYNNEI, per germline. Trimming took 6 bases from V and 7 from J, leaving 6 bases between them. The CDR3 DNA reads as TGTGCCAGCAGGGTTAACGGGGAGCTGTTTTTT. Its protein is CASRVNGELFF.

This rearrangement joins TRBV30 to TRBJ2-2, with TRBD2 matching 8 bases. Germline-derived CDR1 and CDR2 are GTSNPN and SVGIG (reference sequence). The CDR3 consists of 15 residues. With V trimmed by 4 bases and J by 3 bases, 7 bases remained unmatched. CDR3 sequence (DNA): TGTGCCTGGACAGTAAGGACTAGCTACACCGGGGAGCTGTTTTTT. This translates into CAWTVRTSYTGELFF.

The rearrangement uses TRBV12-3 or TRBV12-4 and TRBJ2-1; D gene ambiguous. CDR3 length: 13 amino acids. V shed 7 bases and J shed 2 bases, with 9 bases lying between them. Here the CDR3 reads CASTPIAYNEQFF. The CDR3 nucleotides are TGTGCCAGCACCCCGATAGCCTACAATGAGCAGTTCTTC.

This clonotype was seen a few times. The rearrangement links TRBV12-5 to TRBJ1-6; D uncertain. There are 16 residues in the CDR3. V was trimmed by 1 base and J by 6 bases, leaving 13 bases between them. CDR1 LGHNT and CDR2 FRNRAP come from the germline V gene. DNA for the CDR3: TGTGCTAGTGGTTTGGGAGCGGGAGGGAGTAATTCACCCCTCCACTTT. Protein product: CASGLGAGGSNSPLHF. Full variable domain (outside the CDR3, taken from reference TRBV12-5 and TRBJ1-6): DARVTQTPRHKVTEMGQEVTMRCQPILGHNTVFWYRQTMMQGLELLAYFRNRAPLDDSGMPKDRFSAEMPDATLATLKIQPSEPRDSAVYFCASGLGAGGSNSPLHFGNGTRLTVT.

V and J are TRBV4-3 and TRBJ2-7; 14 bases match TRBD2. Unmatched junction bases numbered 9, after V lost 5 bases and J lost 0 bases. The CDR3 has 18 amino acids. The V gene's germline CDR1 is LGHNA and CDR2 YSLEER. The CDR3 DNA sequence: TGCGCCAGCAGCTCCTCTTACGGGACTAGCGGGAGCTCCTACGAGCAGTACTTC. This codes for CASSSSYGTSGSSYEQYF.

This clonotype was counted ten times or more. The V call is TRBV5-1, the J call TRBJ1-2; D might be TRBD1 (6 bases). Trimming stripped 0 bases from V and 4 bases from J, with 10 bases between. CDR1 and CDR2 (germline): SGHRS, YFSETQ. The CDR3 sequence is 14 residues long. The CDR3 DNA reads as TGCGCCAGCAGCTTGGAGGGGGGCGGCTATGGCTACACCTTC. Its protein product is CASSLEGGGYGYTF.

This clonotype was detected a few times. V and J are TRBV27 and TRBJ1-1; 8 nucleotides line up with TRBD1. The germline gives CDR1 MNHEY, CDR2 SMNVEV (reference sequence). The CDR3 is made up of 11 amino acids. Germline trimming cut 8 bases from V and 4 bases from J; bases unmatched to any gene: 0. CDR3 amino acids: CASQGATEAFF. In DNA, the CDR3 is TGTGCCAGCCAGGGGGCCACTGAAGCTTTCTTT.

This clonotype has a handful of counts. The chain carries TRBV12-3 or TRBV12-4 and TRBJ1-2, with 8 bases aligning to TRBD1. The ends lost 8 bases at V and 8 bases at J; junction bases unmatched: 10. The CDR3 length is 13 residues. The CDR3 sequence: CASLILGTGGYTF. The CDR3, as DNA: TGTGCCAGCCTTATCCTGGGGACAGGAGGCTACACCTTC.

This clonotype was counted only a few times. J is TRBJ2-3 and V is TRBV4-2; D ambiguous. Trimming stripped 3 bases from V and 2 bases from J, with 6 bases between. The CDR3 runs to 13 residues. The V gene's germline CDR1 is LGHNA and CDR2 YNFKEQ. CDR3 sequence reads: CASSQAPTDTQYF. The CDR3 coding sequence is TGTGCCAGCAGCCAGGCGCCCACAGATACGCAGTATTTT.

This clonotype was found a few times. J is TRBJ2-7 and V is TRBV30, with D possibly matching TRBD2 (5 bases). CDR1 GTSNPN and CDR2 SVGIG come from the germline V gene (reference sequence). This CDR3 spans 14 amino acids. V dropped 0 bases and J dropped 0 bases, with 9 bases sitting between them. Here the CDR3 reads CAWSVSAGSYEQYF. The CDR3 DNA is TGTGCCTGGAGTGTCTCGGCGGGCTCCTACGAGCAGTACTTC. The entire variable domain, with the rest obtained from reference TRBV30 and TRBJ2-7, is as follows: SQTIHQWPATLVQPVGSPLSLECTVEGTSNPNLYWYRQAAGRGLQLLFYSVGIGQISSEVPQNLSASRPQDRQFILSSKKLLLSDSGFYLCAWSVSAGSYEQYFGPGTRLTVT.

This clonotype was seen a few times. This CDR3 reads CASSLPGEGGIGGYTF. Written as DNA, the CDR3 is TGTGCCAGCAGCCTCCCAGGTGAGGGGGGTATTGGAGGCTACACCTTC. The V call is TRBV7-9, the J call TRBJ1-2; tentative D call: TRBD1 (6 bases). V dropped 5 bases and J dropped 8 bases, with 24 bases sitting between them. CDR3 length: 16 amino acids. From germline, CDR1 is SEHNR and CDR2 FQNEAQ (reference sequence).

This clonotype was observed a handful of times. The chain has TRBV7-9 and TRBJ1-1; D not certain. There are 13 residues in the CDR3. Germline V gives CDR1 SEHNR, CDR2 FQNEAQ (reference sequence). The germline V and J ends were trimmed by 7 bases and 2 bases, with 11 bases remaining between them. The CDR3 loop is CASTLGRNTEAFF. In DNA form, the CDR3 reads TGTGCCAGCACCCTGGGAAGAAACACTGAAGCTTTCTTT.

This clonotype has a count of ten or more. The rearrangement uses TRBV12-3 or TRBV12-4 and TRBJ1-6; TRBD1 agrees at 11 bases. V was pared by 3 bases and J by 6 bases, with 1 base of the junction left unmatched. The length of the CDR3 is 15 residues. The CDR3 nucleotides are TGTGCCAGCAGTTTCGGGACAGGGGGTAATTCACCCCTCCACTTT. Its protein is CASSFGTGGNSPLHF.

This clonotype has more than one count but fewer than ten. This chain uses TRBV7-9 with TRBJ2-7, with no clear D. V was clipped by 1 base and J by 0 bases, with 13 bases between them. Germline V lookup: CDR1 SEHNR, CDR2 FQNEAQ (reference sequence). CDR3 length: 16 residues. Here the CDR3 reads CASSLVGDYRSYEQYF. CDR3 nucleotide sequence: TGTGCCAGCAGCTTAGTTGGCGATTACCGCTCCTACGAGCAGTACTTC.